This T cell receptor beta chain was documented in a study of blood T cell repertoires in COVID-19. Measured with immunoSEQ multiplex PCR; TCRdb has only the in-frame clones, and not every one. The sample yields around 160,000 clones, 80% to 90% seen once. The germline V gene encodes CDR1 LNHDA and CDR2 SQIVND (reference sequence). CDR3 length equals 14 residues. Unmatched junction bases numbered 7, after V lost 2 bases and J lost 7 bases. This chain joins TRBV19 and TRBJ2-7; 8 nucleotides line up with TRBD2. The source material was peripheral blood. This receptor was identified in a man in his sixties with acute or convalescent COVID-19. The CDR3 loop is CASSIKAGAREQYF. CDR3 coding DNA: TGTGCCAGTAGTATAAAAGCGGGAGCGCGTGAGCAGTACTTC.